The sequence of this TCR beta chain was determined in a study of early T cells in non-severe SARS-CoV-2 infection. Across the whole study: Whole-blood bulk RNA, unsorted, was sequenced, and chains were unpaired.

In its sample, this clonotype was seen many times. Its target is not known. V lost 3 bases and J lost 3, with 14 bases in between. This CDR3 spans 14 amino acids. In germline, CDR1 is SQVTM, CDR2 ANQGSEA. The study, taken as a whole, reports: CD4 and private specificities were missed by VDJdb matching, which favored anti-spike CD8 responses.

Researchers tagged individual cDNA molecules with unique molecular identifiers. TCRdb reanalysed the 5' RACE reads using MiXCR and keeps one entry per CDR3 protein. Among under 100,000 distinct CDR3 sequences listed, about 13% were seen once. This TCR came from an adult who was a healthcare worker with PCR-confirmed SARS-CoV-2 infection or an uninfected control (not recorded which). The chain has TRBV29-1 and TRBJ1-2; TRBD1 might be the D (6 bases). Material for sequencing was whole blood. The CDR3 coding sequence is TGCAGCGTTGAGTCGACAGGCCCAGACTATGGCTACACCTTC. Translation: CSVESTGPDYGYTF.